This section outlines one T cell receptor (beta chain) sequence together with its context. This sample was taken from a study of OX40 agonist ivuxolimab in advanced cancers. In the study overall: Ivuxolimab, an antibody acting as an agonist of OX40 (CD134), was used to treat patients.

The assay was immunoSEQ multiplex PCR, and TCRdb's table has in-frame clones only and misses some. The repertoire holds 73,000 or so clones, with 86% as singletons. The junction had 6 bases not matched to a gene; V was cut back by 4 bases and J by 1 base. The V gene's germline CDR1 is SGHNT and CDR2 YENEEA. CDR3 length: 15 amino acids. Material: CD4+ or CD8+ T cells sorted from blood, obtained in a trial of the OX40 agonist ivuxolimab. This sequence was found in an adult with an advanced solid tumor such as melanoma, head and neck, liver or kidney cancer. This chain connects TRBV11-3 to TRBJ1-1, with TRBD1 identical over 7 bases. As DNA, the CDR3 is TGTGCCAGCAGCTCAGGAGGGGGCCGGAACACTGAAGCTTTCTTT. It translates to CASSSGGGRNTEAFF.